This T cell receptor (beta chain) was obtained from a study of T cells in Graves' hyperthyroidism and ophthalmopathy. Study in general: Pretreatment peripheral blood was obtained at initial diagnosis.

Study observations and caveats: Most thyroid clonotypes that were expanded above 0.001 also turned up in blood. Ophthalmopathy and stable hyperthyroidism were told apart by a 13 V-J model.

The CDR3 loop spans 12 amino acids. Looked up from germline, CDR1 is SGHDN and CDR2 is FVKESK. The V end was cut by 1 base, the J end by 6 bases, with 5 bases between. PBMCs were obtained from approximately 9.2 ml fresh peripheral blood. This clonotype was observed many times. Its target is not known. Amplification of TCR beta CDR3 regions used RNA as the template. TCR CDR3 regions were first amplified by RT-PCR with HTBI primers. Each CDR3 protein is one row after TCRdb ran MiXCR on the multiplex PCR reads. The sample shows under 250,000 distinct CDR3 sequences, roughly 15% of them seen only once. The chain couples TRBV14 to TRBJ2-3; no clear D. Sequenced sample: blood. The sequence was obtained from a man aged 45-60 years with Graves' hyperthyroidism. In DNA, the CDR3 is TGTGCCAGCAGCCAAGGGATGGATACGCAGTATTTT. Protein product: CASSQGMDTQYF.